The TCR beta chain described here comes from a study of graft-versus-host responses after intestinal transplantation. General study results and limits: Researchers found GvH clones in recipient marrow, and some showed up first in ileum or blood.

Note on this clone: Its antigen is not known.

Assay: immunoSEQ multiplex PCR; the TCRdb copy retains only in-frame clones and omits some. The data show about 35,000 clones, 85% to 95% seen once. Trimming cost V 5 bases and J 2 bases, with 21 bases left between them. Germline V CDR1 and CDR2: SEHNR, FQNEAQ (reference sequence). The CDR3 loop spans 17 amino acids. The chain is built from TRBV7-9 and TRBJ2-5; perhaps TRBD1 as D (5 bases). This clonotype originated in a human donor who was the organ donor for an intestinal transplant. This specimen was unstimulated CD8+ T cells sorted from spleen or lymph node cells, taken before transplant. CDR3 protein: CASSPVRVGLIQETQYF. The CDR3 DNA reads TGTGCCAGCAGCCCCGTCAGGGTAGGGCTTATACAAGAGACCCAGTACTTC.